These T cell receptor beta chains were read from a single sample in a study of identical twins. TCRdb re-analysed the 5' RACE reads in MiXCR, keeping a single row per CDR3 protein. The sample yields around 650,000 distinct CDR3 sequences, 7% to 7.5% seen once. The sample also formed part of further work on yellow fever vaccine responses in identical twins.

The sequenced material came from PBMCs. These receptor sequences come from a woman between 18 and 30 years old in good health. Each CDR3 is given without its conserved first and last residue.

TRBV9	ASSVALTSYEQY
TRBV7-9	ASSLDSTYEQY
TRBV10-3	AISGAGGSTGANVLT
TRBV18	ASSPRLAGEDNEQF
TRBV7-9	ASSLAGAGANVLT
TRBV7-6	ASSSGTSGGPGYHNEQF
TRBV20-1	SARPPGLQTGELF
TRBV2	ASSDLGLARLNEQF
TRBV5-5	ASSLRTSANTGELF
TRBV12-3/TRBV12-4	ASSLTVNEKLF
TRBV11-3	ASSLGTAQTGELF
TRBV5-5	ASSRRLSSGGTDTQY
TRBV14	ASSYRLSSYEQY
TRBV12-3/TRBV12-4	ASRGGQDTGELF
TRBV5-6	AISAGQNQPQH
TRBV2	ASSEQENTEAF
TRBV5-5	ASSLGLAGLYEQY
TRBV5-1	ASSFSGGEETQY
TRBV29-1	RRPGASSYNSPLH
TRBV29-1	SVASLNTGELF
TRBV29-1	SVETSGGATKTQY
TRBV5-1	ASSSGLARGEQF
TRBV2	ASSEGVRSYNEQF
TRBV29-1	SVETPLGTDTQY
TRBV10-2	ASRWSGTSGSHEQY
TRBV27	ASSLYDLPGELF
TRBV29-1	SVEEDARNTDTQY
TRBV5-1	ASSLGGLHTGELF
TRBV29-1	SVPAGNTIY
TRBV20-1	SARGTYNEQF
TRBV24-1	ATSDFPPTTGRETGELF
TRBV20-1	SAQTSGRATGELF
TRBV29-1	SVGGLEGYEQY
TRBV12-3/TRBV12-4	ASSLGNFSYNEQF
TRBV7-2	ASSLSWGNTIY
TRBV4-2	ASSQGSGDNEQF
TRBV24-1	ATSDRQPSSYNEQF
TRBV6-5	ASSYYPASDNEQF
TRBV10-3	AISDSGGYQETQY
TRBV20-1	SADRTSAQSTDTQY
TRBV24-1	ATSDPGQTNNEQF
TRBV6-1	ASREGAGQGEAF
TRBV7-9	ASSLAQGGGVGPQH
TRBV20-1	SAKHREGAF
TRBV20-1	SATPGLAGGSSTDTQY
TRBV5-1	ASSHTGRRAEKLF
TRBV28	ASSLVGLTNTGELF
TRBV12-3/TRBV12-4	ASSAWTSGSGEQF
TRBV5-5	ASSLRREAGPIRGGYT
TRBV29-1	SVVLGGTDTQY